These 19 T cell receptor beta chains were sequenced from one sample in a study of shared clonotypes between healthy human individuals. Profiled with immunoSEQ multiplex PCR; TCRdb holds only in-frame clones, not every one. The profile shows approximately 2.4 million clones, almost 96% of them singletons. Sequencing input: naive CD4+ T cells sorted from blood. Subset described: CD45RA+ positively selected. The receptors here all came from a man in his late teens or twenties in good health.

This clone was observed a single time. The rearrangement joins TRBV30 to TRBJ2-7; 8 bases line up with TRBD1. CDR3 length: 12 residues. V lost 1 base and J lost 5; bases outside the gene matches: 1. Germline CDR1 GTSNPN, CDR2 SVGIG (reference sequence). The CDR3 DNA sequence: TGTGCCTGGAGTGGGACAGGGAACGAGCAGTACTTC. Translating gives CAWSGTGNEQYF.

In regard to this clone: Other nucleotide sequences from this sample produce the same CDR3. The chain has TRBV7-9 and TRBJ2-7, with 7 bases matching TRBD1. The CDR3 runs to 14 residues. From germline, CDR1 is SEHNR and CDR2 FQNEAQ (reference sequence). V lost 1 base, J lost 2 bases, and 2 bases stayed unmatched. The CDR3 reads CASSLGTGTYEQYF. The CDR3 bases are TGTGCCAGCAGCTTAGGGACAGGAACCTACGAGCAGTACTTC.

V gene TRBV28 combines with J gene TRBJ1-2; a weak D match, TRBD1 (6 bases). The CDR3 sequence is 15 residues long. Germline CDR1 MDHEN, CDR2 SYDVKM. V gave up 6 bases and J gave up 2 bases, with 16 bases separating them. The CDR3 spells CASSPQGTLNYGYTF. DNA for the CDR3: TGTGCCAGCAGCCCGCAGGGGACCTTAAACTATGGCTACACCTTC.

The chain uses TRBV10-3 and TRBJ2-2; 12 bases agree with TRBD1. The length of the CDR3 is 14 residues. The V gene end was trimmed by 10 bases and the J gene end by 6 bases; junction bases not matched to a gene: 6. CDR1 and CDR2 from the germline V gene are ENHRY and SYGVKD. The chain's CDR3 is CASAGQGAPGELFF. DNA for the CDR3: TGTGCCAGCGCGGGACAGGGGGCCCCCGGGGAGCTGTTTTTT.

This CDR3 reads CASSGWDSKWVYEQYF. In nucleotides, the CDR3 is TGTGCCAGCAGCGGGTGGGACTCCAAGTGGGTATACGAGCAGTACTTC. V and J are TRBV7-9 and TRBJ2-7, with D possibly being TRBD2 (6 bases). V shed 5 bases and J shed 4 bases, with 21 bases lying between them. Germline loops: CDR1 SEHNR, CDR2 FQNEAQ (reference sequence). The CDR3 length is 16 residues.

The V and J genes are TRBV10-1 and TRBJ2-3; D is uncertain. Germline V lookup: CDR1 WNHNN, CDR2 SYGVQD (reference sequence). The length of the CDR3 is 13 residues. Trimming pared 4 bases from V and 0 bases from J, leaving 5 bases between. The CDR3 nucleotides read TGCGCCAGCAGTGTGTTGAGCACAGATACGCAGTATTTT. This encodes CASSVLSTDTQYF.

The chain links TRBV7-9 to TRBJ2-1, with TRBD1 as a possible D gene (5 bases). The CDR3 is made up of 16 amino acids. The V end was cut by 3 bases, the J end by 3 bases, with 15 bases between. Germline V gene lookup returns CDR1 SEHNR and CDR2 FQNEAQ (reference sequence). The CDR3 DNA sequence: TGTGCCAGCAGCTTCCAGACAGTCGGCGACTACAATGAGCAGTTCTTC. It translates to CASSFQTVGDYNEQFF. Looking up the rest from reference TRBV7-9 and TRBJ2-1 gives the full variable domain: DTGVSQNPRHKITKRGQNVTFRCDPISEHNRLYWYRQTLGQGPEFLTYFQNEAQLEKSRLLSDRFSAERPKGSFSTLEIQRTEQGDSAMYLCASSFQTVGDYNEQFFGPGTRLTVL.

The chain recombines TRBV5-1 with TRBJ1-2; TRBD1 is a possible D gene (6 bases). The germline CDR1 and CDR2 sequences are SGHRS and YFSETQ. The CDR3 totals 14 residues. The V and J ends lost 4 bases and 3 bases respectively, with 13 bases between them. CDR3 DNA sequence: TGCGCCAGCAGCGTGAACAGGGTTGACTATGGCTACACCTTC. This sequence encodes CASSVNRVDYGYTF.

The sample holds a few counts of this clone. Distinct nucleotide sequences in the sample also encode this CDR3. The chain combines TRBV5-1 with TRBJ2-3; D is unresolved. V lost 3 bases and J 0 bases, leaving 5 bases between the germline ends. Germline loops: CDR1 SGHRS, CDR2 YFSETQ. The CDR3 has 13 amino acids. The DNA of the CDR3 is TGCGCCAGCAGCTCGACTAGCACAGATACGCAGTATTTT. Protein product: CASSSTSTDTQYF.

The gene calls are TRBV5-1 and TRBJ2-2; the match to TRBD2 covers 7 bases. Trimming took 3 bases from V and 0 from J; bases not matched to a gene: 5. This CDR3 region has 16 residues. Per germline, CDR1 SGHRS and CDR2 YFSETQ. CDR3 nucleotides: TGCGCCAGCAGCTACTCGGGACTACCGAACACCGGGGAGCTGTTTTTT. This encodes CASSYSGLPNTGELFF.

Comment on this clone: The junction does not match germline at one end; this may be a read error. The CDR3 spells CASGEVSYEQYF. Written as DNA, the CDR3 is TGCGCCAGCGGTGAGGTCTCCTACGAGCAGTACTTC. The J gene is TRBJ2-7, the V gene TRBV10-2; D is unresolved. This CDR3 spans 12 amino acids. Germline V gene lookup returns CDR1 WSHSY and CDR2 SAAADI.

This clone turned up a few times. The chain uses TRBV4-1 and TRBJ2-4; 8 bases fit TRBD2. This CDR3 spans 18 amino acids. The J segment lost 6 bases and the V segment lost 1 base, leaving 14 bases of the junction unmatched. Germline-derived CDR1 and CDR2 are MGHRA and YSYEKL. The CDR3 protein is CASSQAGSAGGLRNIQYF. The CDR3, as DNA: TGCGCCAGCAGCCAAGCTGGCTCGGCGGGAGGCCTCCGAAACATTCAGTACTTC.

The V and J genes are TRBV19 and TRBJ2-3; D call uncertain. This CDR3 region has 15 residues. V was trimmed by 8 bases and J by 3 bases, leaving 18 bases between them. Germline CDR1 reads LNHDA; CDR2 reads SQIVND (reference sequence). The DNA for the CDR3 is TGTGCCAGTTCTGACATGGATTTCCTGACAGATACGCAGTATTTT. This gives the protein CASSDMDFLTDTQYF.

V gene TRBV11-2 combines with J gene TRBJ1-1; perhaps TRBD1 as D (5 bases). CDR3 length equals 15 residues. Germline V gene sequence: CDR1 SGHAT, CDR2 FQNNGV. Between the trimmed V and J ends, which lost 4 bases and 3 bases, there was a span of 15 bases. The DNA for the CDR3 is TGTGCCAGCAGCTCGACGGGGGGTATGTACACTGAAGCTTTCTTT. This translates into CASSSTGGMYTEAFF.

DNA for the CDR3: TGTGCCAGCAGCTTGACAGGGATGGGAAACACCATATATTTT. Encoded protein: CASSLTGMGNTIYF. This sequence joins TRBV5-4 and TRBJ1-3; possible D gene TRBD1, 6 bases. This CDR3 is 14 amino acids long. Trimming removed 1 base at V and 4 bases at J, with 9 bases between. Germline values: CDR1 SGHNT, CDR2 YYREEE (reference sequence).

This chain joins TRBV6-6 and TRBJ1-2; 7 bases map to TRBD1. Germline V gene sequence: CDR1 MNHNY, CDR2 SVGAGI (reference sequence). The CDR3 extends over 13 amino acids. V trimming: 6 bases; J trimming: 6 bases; junction bases outside the gene matches: 7. In DNA, the CDR3 is TGTGCCAGCAGAATCTCCGGACAGGATGGCTACACCTTC. Translation gives CASRISGQDGYTF.

The rearrangement uses TRBV7-2 and TRBJ2-3; TRBD1 aligns across 7 bases. Germline-derived CDR1 and CDR2 are SGHTA and FQGNSA. J was trimmed by 4 bases and V by 3 bases; bases with no gene match: 10. CDR3 length: 16 residues. DNA of the CDR3: TGTGCCAGCAGCTTTCAAGGGGGCTTAGACGCAGATACGCAGTATTTT. Its translation: CASSFQGGLDADTQYF.

The chain links TRBV7-8 to TRBJ1-5, with TRBD1 as a possible D gene (6 bases). This CDR3 contains 15 residues. Trimming cost V 1 base and J 9 bases, with 16 bases left between them. Germline CDR1 SGHVS, CDR2 FQNEAQ. The CDR3 region has the DNA TGTGCCAGCAGCTTAGGGGCGGCAGGGGCGTCGCCCCAGCATTTT. Protein: CASSLGAAGASPQHF.

A single count supports this clone. The chain links TRBV7-6 to TRBJ2-5; perhaps TRBD1 as D (6 bases). This CDR3 has 14 amino acids. V dropped 5 bases and J dropped 2 bases, with 12 bases sitting between them. Germline CDR1 reads SGHVS; CDR2 reads FNYEAQ. The CDR3 protein is CASSPRQVQETQYF. The CDR3 DNA is TGTGCCAGCAGCCCTCGACAGGTTCAAGAGACCCAGTACTTC. Complete variable domain (other parts from reference TRBV7-6 and TRBJ2-5): GAGVSQSPRYKVTKRGQDVALRCDPISGHVSLYWYRQALGQGPEFLTYFNYEAQQDKSGLPNDRFSAERPEGSISTLTIQRTEQRDSAMYRCASSPRQVQETQYFGPGTRLLVL.